This entry lists 30 T cell receptor beta chains sequenced from one sample in a study of identical twins. TCRdb re-analysed the 5' RACE reads in MiXCR, keeping a single row per CDR3 protein. Of over 600,000 distinct CDR3 sequences listed, 21% are singletons. These same data were also listed under a study on T cells expressing NK-cell markers.

Material: PBMCs. The receptors stem from a woman younger than 35 in good health.

This clonotype has more than one count but fewer than ten. The rearrangement uses TRBV12-3 or TRBV12-4 and TRBJ2-7; D uncertain. Trimming shortened V by 3 bases and J by 3 bases, and 12 bases separated the two germline ends. The CDR3 extends over 14 amino acids. As DNA, the CDR3 is TGTGCCAGCAGTTTCGGCATTCCGCTCTACGAGCAGTACTTC. Its protein product is CASSFGIPLYEQYF.

DNA for the CDR3: TGTGCCATGAGCCTAGGGACGTGGTGGACTGAAGCTTTCTTT. Amino acid sequence: CAMSLGTWWTEAFF. The chain carries TRBV5-6 and TRBJ1-1; perhaps TRBD1 as D (5 bases). The germline V gene has CDR1 SGHDT and CDR2 YYEEEE. Trimming stripped 9 bases from V and 5 bases from J, with 20 bases between. The CDR3 length is 14 residues.

The table lists this clonotype with many counts. The chain links TRBV20-1 to TRBJ2-5; D is perhaps TRBD1 or TRBD2 (5 bases each). Germline CDR1 reads DFQATT; CDR2 reads SNEGSKA (reference sequence). V was cut by 0 bases and J by 2 bases, with 7 bases left in between. The CDR3 runs 13 residues. The CDR3 DNA reads as TGCAGTGCTAGAGAGGGACCTCAAGAGACCCAGTACTTC. As protein: CSAREGPQETQYF.

This clonotype was found many times. The chain links TRBV20-1 to TRBJ2-3; 7 bases line up with TRBD1. CDR1 DFQATT and CDR2 SNEGSKA come from the germline V gene (reference sequence). The ends lost 3 bases at V and 5 bases at J; junction bases unmatched: 8. The CDR3 runs 14 residues. CDR3 in amino acids: CSARRDSIKDTQYF. The CDR3 bases are TGCAGTGCTAGGAGGGACAGTATCAAAGATACGCAGTATTTT.

This clonotype was seen a few times. This chain links TRBV27 with TRBJ2-5; D call uncertain. This CDR3 contains 14 residues. Germline lookup yields CDR1 MNHEY and CDR2 SMNVEV (reference sequence). Trimming cost V 0 bases and J 4 bases, with 9 bases left between them. CDR3: CASSLSSSRETQYF. Here the CDR3 DNA reads TGTGCCAGCAGTTTATCGAGTAGTAGAGAGACCCAGTACTTC.

V is TRBV5-1 and J is TRBJ2-1, with TRBD2 as a possible D gene (5 bases). Germline CDR1 and CDR2: SGHRS and YFSETQ. Between the trimmed V and J ends, which lost 7 bases and 0 bases, there was a span of 11 bases. The CDR3 consists of 14 residues. In nucleotides, the CDR3 is TGCGCCAGCGAAGAAAGCGGCTCCTACAATGAGCAGTTCTTC. Translated: CASEESGSYNEQFF. The whole variable domain, remainder taken from reference TRBV5-1 and TRBJ2-1, is KAGVTQTPRYLIKTRGQQVTLSCSPISGHRSVSWYQQTPGQGLQFLFEYFSETQRNKGNFPGRFSGRQFSNSRSEMNVSTLELGDSALYLCASEESGSYNEQFFGPGTRLTVL.

The V call is TRBV20-1, the J call TRBJ2-5, with 9 bases identical to TRBD1. Germline CDR1 DFQATT, CDR2 SNEGSKA (reference sequence). This CDR3 has 14 amino acids. The V segment lost 6 bases and the J segment 1 base; nucleotides outside the gene matches: 6. CDR3 bases: TGCAGTGCACCGGCGGGACAGGGCCAAGAGACCCAGTACTTC. Its translation is CSAPAGQGQETQYF.

The chain links TRBV12-3 or TRBV12-4 to TRBJ2-1; tentatively, D is TRBD1 (6 bases). The ends were cut back, 10 bases at V and 3 bases at J, with 16 bases in the middle. This CDR3 spans 14 amino acids. CDR3 bases: TGTGCCACCCGACCGGGACAAAACTACAATGAGCAGTTCTTC. As protein: CATRPGQNYNEQFF.

The V gene is TRBV12-3 or TRBV12-4, the J gene TRBJ2-7; 7 nucleotides match TRBD2. There are 14 residues in the CDR3. Losses at the gene ends were 4 bases for V and 5 bases for J; bases not matched to a gene: 8. In DNA form, the CDR3 reads TGTGCCAGCAGTTCTGGTAGCGGGTTCAACGAGCAGTACTTC. It codes for CASSSGSGFNEQYF.

V is TRBV20-1 and J is TRBJ2-5; TRBD2 matches at 8 bases. The CDR3 totals 17 residues. CDR1 and CDR2 from the germline V gene are DFQATT and SNEGSKA (reference sequence). V was pared by 2 bases and J by 1 base, with 12 bases of the junction left unmatched. The CDR3 reads CSARRSARGGGQETQYF. The CDR3 nucleotides read TGCAGTGCTAGACGAAGTGCTCGGGGGGGGGGCCAAGAGACCCAGTACTTC.

This clonotype was observed a handful of times. This chain joins TRBV9 and TRBJ2-5, with TRBD2 identical over 7 bases. V gave up 3 bases and J gave up 4 bases; unmatched junction bases: 3. Germline loops: CDR1 SGDLS, CDR2 YYNGEE. The CDR3 runs 13 residues. The CDR3 nucleotides are TGTGCCAGCAGCGCGTGGGGGGGAGAGACCCAGTACTTC. Translated, it gives CASSAWGGETQYF.

V gene TRBV10-2 combines with J gene TRBJ2-1, with 9 bases fitting TRBD1. With 11 bases clipped from V and 8 bases from J, the junction kept 19 bases outside the gene matches. Germline CDR1 and CDR2: WSHSY and SAAADI. The CDR3 loop spans 16 amino acids. The CDR3 sequence: CAGGQGPAHNGDEQFF. The DNA of the CDR3 is TGCGCCGGCGGACAGGGGCCCGCACATAACGGGGATGAGCAGTTCTTC.

The gene calls are TRBV6-5 and TRBJ2-7; maybe TRBD2 (5 bases). Trimming stripped 4 bases from V and 5 bases from J, with 15 bases between. The CDR3 totals 14 residues. Germline CDR1 is MNHEY and CDR2 is SVGAGI. The CDR3 region has the DNA TGTGCCAGCAGTTCCTCGGGGATTCCTGACGAGCAGTACTTC. Translating it yields CASSSSGIPDEQYF.

This clonotype showed up just a few times. The rearrangement links TRBV6-1 to TRBJ2-4; D remains unclear. Trimming removed 7 bases at V and 8 bases at J, with 15 bases between. The CDR3 is 13 residues long. Germline V CDR1 and CDR2: MNHNS, SASEGT. CDR3 region: CASTPKGVDIQYF. CDR3 nucleotide sequence: TGTGCCAGCACCCCGAAGGGTGTCGACATTCAGTACTTC.

This clonotype came up a few times. The rearrangement uses TRBV27 and TRBJ2-7; 9 bases are a match to TRBD2. The germline gives CDR1 MNHEY, CDR2 SMNVEV (reference sequence). CDR3 length: 16 residues. V was pared by 8 bases and J by 9 bases, with 20 bases of the junction left unmatched. CDR3 in amino acids: CASSPRGGLAGHGQYF. The CDR3 bases are TGTGCCAGCTCCCCACGAGGTGGGCTAGCGGGACACGGGCAGTACTTC.

The V gene is TRBV5-6, the J gene TRBJ2-2, with unresolved D. The CDR3 length is 15 residues. The germline CDR1 and CDR2 sequences are SGHDT and YYEEEE. Trimming stripped 2 bases from V and 3 bases from J, with 11 bases between. CDR3 sequence (DNA): TGTGCCAGCAGCTTAAGGTACGAGGACACCGGGGAGCTGTTTTTT. Translating gives CASSLRYEDTGELFF.

V gene TRBV29-1 combines with J gene TRBJ2-1; the D gene is possibly TRBD2 (6 bases). V shed 2 bases and J shed 3 bases, with 11 bases lying between them. Per germline, CDR1 SQVTM and CDR2 ANQGSEA. The CDR3 extends over 14 amino acids. The CDR3 is CSVERTTLYNEQFF. CDR3 DNA: TGCAGCGTTGAAAGGACTACCCTCTACAATGAGCAGTTCTTC.

The chain joins TRBV19 to TRBJ1-1; D unclear. This CDR3 has 13 residues. Looked up from germline, CDR1 is LNHDA and CDR2 is SQIVND (reference sequence). Between the trimmed V and J ends, which lost 7 bases and 1 base, there was a span of 10 bases. The CDR3 DNA sequence: TGTGCCAGTAAGGAACACTCGAACACTGAAGCTTTCTTT. This encodes CASKEHSNTEAFF.

The table lists this clonotype with a few counts. The rearrangement links TRBV5-1 to TRBJ1-1; D is undetermined. Germline V gene lookup returns CDR1 SGHRS and CDR2 YFSETQ. V gave up 5 bases and J gave up 5 bases, with 19 bases separating them. The CDR3 consists of 15 residues. For the CDR3, the DNA is TGCGCCAGCAGTCCAACTGCAGACGGATGGACTGAAGCTTTCTTT. Its translation is CASSPTADGWTEAFF.

This clonotype was seen a handful of times. The V call is TRBV10-3, the J call TRBJ1-2; TRBD1 agrees at 7 bases. Germline trimming cut 6 bases from V and 8 bases from J; bases unmatched to any gene: 12. This CDR3 is built from 14 residues. Germline CDR1 and CDR2: ENHRY and SYGVKD. The CDR3 DNA sequence: TGTGCCATCAGCGCTACGAGTCAGGGGGACGGCTACACCTTC. Translated: CAISATSQGDGYTF.

V usage is TRBV10-3 and J usage is TRBJ2-3; 7 bases match TRBD2. V gave up 3 bases and J gave up 0 bases; unmatched junction bases: 3. The CDR3 covers 15 residues. From germline, CDR1 is ENHRY and CDR2 SYGVKD. DNA for the CDR3: TGTGCCATCAGTGACCCCGGGGGGAGCACAGATACGCAGTATTTT. Protein: CAISDPGGSTDTQYF.

The rearrangement joins TRBV7-2 to TRBJ2-1, with TRBD2 matching over 10 bases. There are 15 residues in the CDR3. Germline values: CDR1 SGHTA, CDR2 FQGNSA. The ends lost 5 bases at V and 5 bases at J; junction bases unmatched: 6. The CDR3 nucleotides read TGTGCCAGCAGCGGGGAACTAGCGGGGAACAATGAGCAGTTCTTC. Translated, it gives CASSGELAGNNEQFF. The full variable domain, in which reference TRBV7-2 and TRBJ2-1 provide the parts outside the CDR3, is GAGVSQSPSNKVTEKGKDVELRCDPISGHTALYWYRQSLGQGLEFLIYFQGNSAPDKSGLPSDRFSAERTGGSVSTLTIQRTQQEDSAVYLCASSGELAGNNEQFFGPGTRLTVL.

Many counts were recorded for this clonotype. The chain joins TRBV24-1 to TRBJ2-1; 9 bases map to TRBD1. Germline assignment: CDR1 KGHDR and CDR2 SFDVKD. V dropped 4 bases and J dropped 7; count of bases not matched to a gene: 4. This CDR3 comprises 14 residues. The CDR3 nucleotides read TGTGCCACCAGTGACCCGGGACAGGGAAATGAGCAGTTCTTC. This translates into CATSDPGQGNEQFF.

The table lists this clonotype with many counts. The chain is built from TRBV10-3 and TRBJ2-2; a possible D gene is TRBD2 (5 bases). This CDR3 comprises 13 residues. The V end lost 4 bases, the J end lost 5 bases, and 8 bases lay between the germline ends. Germline CDR1 reads ENHRY; CDR2 reads SYGVKD. The CDR3 DNA follows: TGTGCCATCAGTGTCGGGGTAACCGGGGAGCTGTTTTTT. This sequence encodes CAISVGVTGELFF.

This chain links TRBV9 with TRBJ2-7; TRBD1 aligns across 10 bases. V dropped 4 bases and J dropped 6; count of bases not matched to a gene: 7. The germline gives CDR1 SGDLS, CDR2 YYNGEE. The CDR3 spans 14 residues. The CDR3 DNA reads TGTGCCAGCAGCCACCAGGGACAGGGGTCCGAGCAGTACTTC. It is translated as CASSHQGQGSEQYF.

The chain carries TRBV15 and TRBJ2-1; D unresolved. Trimming shortened V by 4 bases and J by 4 bases, and 14 bases separated the two germline ends. Germline V gives CDR1 LNHNV, CDR2 YYDKDF (reference sequence). The CDR3 contains 15 residues. The CDR3 loop is CATSTSQVVYNEQFF. CDR3 coding DNA: TGTGCCACCAGCACCAGCCAGGTAGTTTACAATGAGCAGTTCTTC.

The chain links TRBV5-4 to TRBJ1-1; D remains ambiguous. V shed 4 bases and J shed 5 bases, with 15 bases lying between them. This CDR3 is built from 14 residues. CDR1 SGHNT and CDR2 YYREEE come from the germline V gene (reference sequence). CDR3 bases: TGTGCCAGCAGCCCCGGTTGGTCAGGAACTGAAGCTTTCTTT. Protein: CASSPGWSGTEAFF.

The J gene is TRBJ1-2, the V gene TRBV10-3, with D unclear. Germline loops: CDR1 ENHRY, CDR2 SYGVKD. V gave up 0 bases and J gave up 7 bases, with 9 bases separating them. The CDR3 is made up of 13 amino acids. CDR3 sequence (DNA): TGTGCCATCAGTGAGTCAGGGTCGCGTGGCTACACCTTC. As protein: CAISESGSRGYTF.

This clonotype showed up many times. The chain couples TRBV10-3 to TRBJ2-1; maybe TRBD2 (6 bases). The CDR3 is made up of 16 amino acids. V gave up 2 bases and J gave up 0 bases, with 11 bases separating them. Looked up from germline, CDR1 is ENHRY and CDR2 is SYGVKD. CDR3 nucleotide sequence: TGTGCCATCAGTGAGGGTCGGGGGACCTCCTACAATGAGCAGTTCTTC. As protein: CAISEGRGTSYNEQFF.

This clonotype was seen only a few times. The chain joins TRBV18 to TRBJ2-7; TRBD1 might be the D (6 bases). Trimming shortened V by 2 bases and J by 5 bases, and 13 bases separated the two germline ends. From germline, CDR1 is KGHSH and CDR2 LQKENI. This CDR3 is 14 amino acids long. DNA of the CDR3: TGTGCCAGCTCACCAATATCAGGGGAAAACGAGCAGTACTTC. It translates to CASSPISGENEQYF.